These 14 T cell receptor beta chains share one sample of origin, sequenced in a study of long-term antiretroviral therapy in people with HIV. Survey-level immunoSEQ v3.0 assays were run. Sequenced by immunoSEQ multiplex PCR; TCRdb stores in-frame clones only, minus some. The table lists almost 30,000 clones, more than 80% of them singletons. Sequences were derived from unsorted PBMCs, sampled 3.2 years before starting antiretroviral therapy. All receptors derive from a man in his forties or fifties with HIV.

The chain joins TRBV6-1 to TRBJ2-5; D gene ambiguous. This CDR3 is built from 14 residues. CDR1 is MNHNS and CDR2 is SASEGT in the germline V gene. V lost 1 base and J lost 5, with 11 bases in between. This chain's CDR3 is CASSEGAWAETQYF. The CDR3 coding sequence is TGTGCCAGCAGTGAAGGGGCCTGGGCGGAGACCCAGTACTTC.

The chain recombines TRBV5-5 with TRBJ2-7, with D perhaps assigned TRBD1 or TRBD2 (5 bases each). The V gene's germline CDR1 is SGHKS and CDR2 YYEKEE (reference sequence). This CDR3 contains 15 residues. Between the trimmed V and J ends, which lost 4 bases and 0 bases, there was a span of 14 bases. The CDR3 DNA is TGTGCCAGCAGCGGGGCGGCTGGGAGCTCCTACGAGCAGTACTTC. Translation: CASSGAAGSSYEQYF.

The chain has TRBV28 and TRBJ2-3; 8 bases align to TRBD2. Losses at the gene ends were 5 bases for V and 1 base for J; bases not matched to a gene: 11. CDR1 and CDR2 (germline): MDHEN, SYDVKM. This CDR3 region has 17 residues. In DNA, the CDR3 is TGTGCCAGCAGTCGACCTGAGGGGCGGGAGGGCACAGATACGCAGTATTTT. Its translation is CASSRPEGREGTDTQYF. Full variable domain (missing parts from reference TRBV28 and TRBJ2-3): DVKVTQSSRYLVKRTGEKVFLECVQDMDHENMFWYRQDPGLGLRLIYFSYDVKMKEKGDIPEGYSVSREKKERFSLILESASTNQTSMYLCASSRPEGREGTDTQYFGPGTRLTVL.

The chain links TRBV5-6 to TRBJ2-1; D not certain. Germline-derived CDR1 and CDR2 are SGHDT and YYEEEE. V was trimmed by 2 bases and J by 0 bases, leaving 6 bases between them. This CDR3 has 14 amino acids. The CDR3 protein is CASSLPGSYNEQFF. The CDR3 region has the DNA TGTGCCAGCAGCTTACCGGGCTCCTACAATGAGCAGTTCTTC.

The rearrangement joins TRBV4-1 to TRBJ2-3, with D perhaps matching TRBD1 or TRBD2 (6 bases each). CDR1 is MGHRA and CDR2 is YSYEKL in the germline V gene. V was clipped by 6 bases and J by 3 bases, with 22 bases between them. This CDR3 is built from 17 residues. CDR3 sequence: CASRRIGGPGRTDTQYF. CDR3 sequence (DNA): TGCGCCAGCAGACGCATAGGGGGGCCCGGTCGGACAGATACGCAGTATTTT.

The CDR3 DNA is TGCGCCAGCAGCCCCTTGGTTAGCGGGAGGGAAGACAATGAGCAGTTCTTC. It encodes CASSPLVSGREDNEQFF. The chain is built from TRBV4-1 and TRBJ2-1, with 11 bases identical to TRBD2. Trimming removed 4 bases from V and 5 bases from J; junction bases left unmatched: 10. CDR3 length: 17 amino acids. Germline V gene lookup returns CDR1 MGHRA and CDR2 YSYEKL.

This chain joins TRBV5-4 and TRBJ2-7, with D perhaps matching TRBD2 (6 bases). This CDR3 region has 17 residues. V lost 5 bases and J 5 bases, leaving 26 bases between the germline ends. Germline-derived CDR1 and CDR2 are SGHNT and YYREEE (reference sequence). DNA for the CDR3: TGTGCCAGCAGACCCACGACCGGGACTGGGGGTATCAACGAGCAGTACTTC. Its protein is CASRPTTGTGGINEQYF.

The chain recombines TRBV5-1 with TRBJ1-1; D perhaps matches TRBD1 (5 bases). V was clipped by 2 bases and J by 8 bases, with 16 bases between them. Germline assignment: CDR1 SGHRS and CDR2 YFSETQ. The CDR3 extends over 14 amino acids. CDR3: CASSLGADTPEAFF. In DNA form, the CDR3 reads TGCGCCAGCAGCTTAGGGGCTGATACTCCAGAAGCTTTCTTT.

The chain employs TRBV13 and TRBJ1-4; perhaps TRBD1 as D (5 bases). Germline loops: CDR1 PRHDT, CDR2 FYEKMQ (reference sequence). The ends were cut back, 3 bases at V and 8 bases at J, with 19 bases in the middle. The CDR3 loop spans 16 amino acids. CDR3 in DNA: TGTGCCAGCAGCTTCTCCGCCGGGGGATTGGACGAAAAACTGTTTTTT. Translating gives CASSFSAGGLDEKLFF.

J is TRBJ1-2 and V is TRBV29-1, with a tentative D call TRBD1 (5 bases). From germline, CDR1 is SQVTM and CDR2 ANQGSEA. The CDR3 has 11 amino acids. Trimming pared 7 bases from V and 6 bases from J, leaving 12 bases between. The DNA for the CDR3 is TGCAGCGGTGGAAGGGGAAATGGCTACACCTTC. Encoded protein: CSGGRGNGYTF.

In this sample, this clone turned up once. The chain uses TRBV7-9 and TRBJ1-1; possible D gene TRBD1, 6 bases. V lost 2 bases and J 1 base, leaving 20 bases between the germline ends. Germline V gene sequence: CDR1 SEHNR, CDR2 FQNEAQ (reference sequence). This CDR3 is 18 amino acids long. CDR3 in DNA: TGTGCCAGCAGCTTAATTGATGGTCGAGTGGACAGGAACACTGAAGCTTTCTTT. Amino acids: CASSLIDGRVDRNTEAFF.

The chain has TRBV5-4 and TRBJ2-1, with 15 positions matching TRBD2. The V gene's germline CDR1 is SGHNT and CDR2 YYREEE (reference sequence). With 0 bases clipped from V and 7 bases from J, the junction kept 8 bases outside the gene matches. The CDR3 consists of 18 residues. The CDR3 region has the DNA TGTGCCAGCAGCTTGGGGGGACTAGCGGGGGGAGTAGGGAATGAGCAGTTCTTC. Translating it yields CASSLGGLAGGVGNEQFF.

J is TRBJ1-1 and V is TRBV5-1; D gene ambiguous. The CDR3 contains 16 residues. The V gene lost 0 bases and the J gene lost 0 bases, with 12 bases spanning the gap. CDR1 and CDR2 from the germline V gene are SGHRS and YFSETQ. CDR3 nucleotide sequence: TGCGCCAGCAGCTTGGTACCGCAAGACGTGAACACTGAAGCTTTCTTT. Protein product: CASSLVPQDVNTEAFF.

The chain's CDR3 is CASSYWGTSGGEQFF. The CDR3 nucleotides are TGTGCCAGCAGTTACTGGGGGACTAGCGGGGGGGAGCAGTTCTTC. The chain is built from TRBV6-5 and TRBJ2-1, with 15 positions matching TRBD2. J lost 10 bases, V lost 1 base, and 2 bases had no gene match. The CDR3 consists of 15 residues. The V gene's germline CDR1 is MNHEY and CDR2 SVGAGI.